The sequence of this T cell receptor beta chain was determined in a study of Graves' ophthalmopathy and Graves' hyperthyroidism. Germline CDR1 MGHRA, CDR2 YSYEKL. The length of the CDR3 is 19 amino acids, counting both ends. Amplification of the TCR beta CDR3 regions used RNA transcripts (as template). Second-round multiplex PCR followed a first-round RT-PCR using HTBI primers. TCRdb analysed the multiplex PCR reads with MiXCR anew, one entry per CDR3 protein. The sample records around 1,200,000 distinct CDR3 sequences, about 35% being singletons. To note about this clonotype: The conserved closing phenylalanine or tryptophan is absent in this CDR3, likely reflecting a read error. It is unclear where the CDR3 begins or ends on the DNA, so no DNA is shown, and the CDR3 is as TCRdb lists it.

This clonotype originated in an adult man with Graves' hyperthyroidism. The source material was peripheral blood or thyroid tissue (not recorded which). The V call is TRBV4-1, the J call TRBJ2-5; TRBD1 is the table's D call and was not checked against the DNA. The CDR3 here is CASSQAPRTGWNYGYTFGS.